This T cell receptor (beta chain) comes out of a study of blood T cell repertoires in COVID-19. Clones were read by immunoSEQ multiplex PCR, and TCRdb kept only the in-frame ones, dropping some. The sample lists 150,000 to 200,000 clones, 75% to 90% occurring once. This CDR3 contains 11 residues. With V trimmed by 3 bases and J by 10 bases, 0 bases remained unmatched. Germline-derived CDR1 and CDR2 are KGHSH and LQKENI. The chain couples TRBV18 to TRBJ1-1; the match to TRBD1 covers 9 bases. The receptor was derived from a human donor with acute or convalescent COVID-19. The donor label of this sample is uncertain. Sequenced sample: peripheral blood. CDR3 in DNA: TGTGCCAGCTCACCGGACAGGGGAGCTTTCTTT. It translates to CASSPDRGAFF.